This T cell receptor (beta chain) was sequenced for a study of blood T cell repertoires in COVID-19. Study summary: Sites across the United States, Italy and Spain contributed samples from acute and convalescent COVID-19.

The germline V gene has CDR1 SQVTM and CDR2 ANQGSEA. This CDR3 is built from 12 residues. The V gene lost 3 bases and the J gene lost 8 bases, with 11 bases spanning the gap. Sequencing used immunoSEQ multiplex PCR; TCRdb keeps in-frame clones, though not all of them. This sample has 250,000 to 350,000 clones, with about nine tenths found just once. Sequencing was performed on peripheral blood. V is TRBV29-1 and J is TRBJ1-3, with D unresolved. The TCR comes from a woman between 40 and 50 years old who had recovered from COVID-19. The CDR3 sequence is CSVERFEHTIYF. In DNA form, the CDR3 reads TGCAGCGTTGAGCGTTTTGAGCACACCATATATTTT.